The 17 T cell receptor beta chains reported below all come from one sample, sequenced in a study of shared clonotypes between healthy human individuals. Generated by immunoSEQ multiplex PCR, the TCRdb table keeps only in-frame clones and is missing some. The sample has hundreds of thousands of clones, roughly 70% seen once. The specimen was memory CD4+ T cells sorted from blood. The subset here: CD45RA-negative fraction. The receptors come from a woman younger than 45 in good health.

Only a few counts were recorded for this clone. The J gene is TRBJ2-5, the V gene TRBV19, with 12 bases aligning to TRBD2. Trimming took 10 bases from V and 5 from J; bases not matched to a gene: 8. The CDR3 length is 14 residues. The V gene's germline CDR1 is LNHDA and CDR2 SQIVND (reference sequence). The CDR3 loop is CAKETSGSGETQYF. Here the CDR3 DNA reads TGTGCCAAAGAGACTAGCGGGAGCGGTGAGACCCAGTACTTC.

The V and J genes are TRBV7-6 and TRBJ2-2; 10 bases are shared with TRBD2. V shed 5 bases and J 4 bases; nucleotides not matched to a gene: 7. CDR1 and CDR2 (germline): SGHVS, FNYEAQ. This CDR3 region has 16 residues. In DNA form, the CDR3 reads TGTGCCAGCAGCCCCAGGACTAGCGGAGGCACCGGGGAGCTGTTTTTT. Translating gives CASSPRTSGGTGELFF.

In DNA, the CDR3 is TGTGCCAGCAGCCCACGACAGCAAGAGACCCAGTACTTC. This encodes CASSPRQQETQYF. The chain has TRBV6-5 and TRBJ2-5, with a tentative D call TRBD1 (5 bases). Germline V CDR1 and CDR2: MNHEY, SVGAGI. The length of the CDR3 is 13 residues. Trimming took off 6 bases at V and 2 bases at J, with 10 bases between the two ends.

A single count supports this clone. One end of the junction is discordant with germline, which a read error may explain. V is TRBV15 and J is TRBJ1-2; D may be TRBD1 (5 bases). The CDR3 extends over 13 amino acids. In germline, CDR1 is LNHNV, CDR2 YYDKDF (reference sequence). CDR3 in amino acids: CATSGDRNYGYTF. CDR3 nucleotides: TGTGCCACCAGCGGAGACAGAAACTATGGCTACACCTTC.

The V and J genes are TRBV6-1 and TRBJ1-1; 7 nucleotides agree with TRBD1. V shed 6 bases and J 8 bases; nucleotides not matched to a gene: 15. Germline V gives CDR1 MNHNS, CDR2 SASEGT. The CDR3 runs 15 residues. CDR3 sequence (DNA): TGTGCCAGCAGCCTACAACAGGGGCCGCGGCTAGAAGCTTTCTTT. Its protein product is CASSLQQGPRLEAFF.

This sequence joins TRBV6-1 and TRBJ1-5, with D hard to call. The CDR3 has 14 amino acids. CDR1 and CDR2 from the germline V gene are MNHNS and SASEGT. The germline V and J ends were trimmed by 8 bases and 0 bases, with 11 bases remaining between them. Here the CDR3 reads CASSGRYSNQPQHF. The DNA of the CDR3 is TGTGCCAGCTCCGGACGGTATAGCAATCAGCCCCAGCATTTT.

With respect to this clone: Within the sample, other DNA sequences also encode this same CDR3. This chain uses TRBV28 with TRBJ2-7; D perhaps matches TRBD2 (6 bases). Trimming left V 3 bases short and J 4 bases short, with 10 bases between. Germline V lookup: CDR1 MDHEN, CDR2 SYDVKM. CDR3 length: 13 amino acids. CDR3 in amino acids: CASSLGTAYEQYF. CDR3 sequence (DNA): TGTGCCAGCAGTTTGGGGACTGCATACGAGCAGTACTTC.

The chain carries TRBV7-6 and TRBJ2-5; TRBD2 matches 7 bases. Germline values: CDR1 SGHVS, CDR2 FNYEAQ. Trimming removed 5 bases from V and 5 bases from J; junction bases left unmatched: 14. The length of the CDR3 is 16 residues. The CDR3 sequence: CASSGSGTTKGETQYF. In DNA, the CDR3 is TGTGCCAGCAGCGGATCCGGGACTACCAAAGGGGAGACCCAGTACTTC. The variable domain in full, completed from reference TRBV7-6 and TRBJ2-5, reads GAGVSQSPRYKVTKRGQDVALRCDPISGHVSLYWYRQALGQGPEFLTYFNYEAQQDKSGLPNDRFSAERPEGSISTLTIQRTEQRDSAMYRCASSGSGTTKGETQYFGPGTRLLVL.

The rearrangement joins TRBV5-4 to TRBJ1-2, with D tentatively TRBD1 (5 bases). CDR3 length equals 14 residues. V lost 4 bases to trimming and J lost 4 bases, with 14 bases between them. CDR1 and CDR2 (germline): SGHNT, YYREEE (reference sequence). The CDR3 loop reads CASSPPDSSYGYTF. CDR3 bases: TGTGCCAGCAGCCCCCCTGACAGTTCCTATGGCTACACCTTC. Full variable domain (remainder filled in from reference TRBV5-4 and TRBJ1-2): ETGVTQSPTHLIKTRGQQVTLRCSSQSGHNTVSWYQQALGQGPQFIFQYYREEENGRGNFPPRFSGLQFPNYSSELNVNALELDDSALYLCASSPPDSSYGYTFGSGTRLTVV.

The chain recombines TRBV4-1 with TRBJ2-3; D not resolved. Per the germline V gene, CDR1 is MGHRA and CDR2 is YSYEKL. CDR3 length: 13 amino acids. Trimming shortened V by 3 bases and J by 4 bases, and 8 bases separated the two germline ends. For the CDR3, the DNA is TGCGCCAGCAGCCATGCCTCCCCAGATACGCAGTATTTT. Its translation: CASSHASPDTQYF.

The J gene is TRBJ1-4, the V gene TRBV21-1. TRBV21-1 is a pseudogene locus. This CDR3 is built from 14 residues. CDR3 in amino acids: CASSKYDGREKLFF. In nucleotides, the CDR3 is TGTGCCAGCAGCAAATACGACGGTAGAGAAAAACTGTTTTTT.

This clone has a handful of counts. V and J are TRBV11-2 and TRBJ2-1; a possible D gene is TRBD2 (5 bases). The CDR3 contains 13 residues. V was clipped by 5 bases and J by 4 bases, with 9 bases between them. Germline lookup yields CDR1 SGHAT and CDR2 FQNNGV. CDR3 DNA: TGTGCCAGCAGCCCCGGGGAGTACAATGAGCAGTTCTTC. This codes for CASSPGEYNEQFF.

V is TRBV5-3 and J is TRBJ2-3, with 11 bases aligning to TRBD2. TRBV5-3 qualifies as an ORF whose function is uncertain. The CDR3 sequence is 18 residues long. J was trimmed by 0 bases and V by 2 bases; bases with no gene match: 8. The DNA of the CDR3 is TGTGCCAGAAGCTTTAGGCTAGCGGGAGGCTCTAGCACAGATACGCAGTATTTT. Amino acids: CARSFRLAGGSSTDTQYF.

This clone was recorded a few times. The rearrangement uses TRBV7-6 and TRBJ2-2; the match to TRBD1 covers 12 bases. The CDR3 covers 16 residues. Germline trimming cut 4 bases from V and 6 bases from J; bases unmatched to any gene: 6. Germline-derived CDR1 and CDR2 are SGHVS and FNYEAQ. The CDR3 sequence: CASSSAGTGGPGELFF. CDR3 coding DNA: TGTGCCAGCAGCTCGGCCGGGACAGGGGGCCCCGGGGAGCTGTTTTTT.

The sample holds a few counts of this clone. The same CDR3 is also encoded by other DNA sequences in this sample. This chain links TRBV6-5 with TRBJ1-2, with TRBD1 matching over 9 bases. The length of the CDR3 is 15 residues. Germline-derived CDR1 and CDR2 are MNHEY and SVGAGI. The J segment lost 1 base and the V segment lost 6 bases, leaving 6 bases of the junction unmatched. CDR3 bases: TGTGCCAGCAGCCGAACAGGGGGCCTTAACTATGGCTACACCTTC. Translation gives CASSRTGGLNYGYTF.

This chain joins TRBV28 and TRBJ2-7, with D perhaps TRBD1 (5 bases). Per the germline V gene, CDR1 is MDHEN and CDR2 is SYDVKM. Trimming took off 2 bases at V and 0 bases at J, with 11 bases between the two ends. The CDR3 contains 15 residues. The DNA of the CDR3 is TGTGCCAGCAGTTTACCCCCAGGGAACTCCTACGAGCAGTACTTC. It encodes CASSLPPGNSYEQYF.

The chain carries TRBV20-1 and TRBJ2-7; possibly TRBD1 for D (5 bases). The V end was cut by 6 bases, the J end by 4 bases, with 10 bases between. Germline V gene sequence: CDR1 DFQATT, CDR2 SNEGSKA (reference sequence). This CDR3 contains 11 residues. The CDR3 sequence: CSANQGYEQYF. The CDR3 region has the DNA TGCAGTGCCAACCAGGGTTACGAGCAGTACTTC.